This T cell receptor (beta chain) was obtained from a study of Ad26.COV2.S vaccination and SARS-CoV-2 variants. Study information: Ad26.COV2.S given intramuscularly, once or twice 56 days apart.

Profiling relied on immunoSEQ multiplex PCR, and the TCRdb table lists in-frame clones only, not all of them. The repertoire holds about 440,000 clones, with 87% as singletons. Treatment noted: 15 to 20 received Ad26.COV2.S at low or high dose, single or two shots; about 5 received placebo; per-sample allocation not given. Samples analyzed were those drawn on day 63 after the first vaccine or placebo injection. This specimen was peripheral blood, taken in a trial of Ad26.COV2.S vaccine versus placebo. This TCR derives from a person between 18 and 60 years old who received the Ad26.COV2.S COVID-19 vaccine or a placebo.

The CDR3 DNA follows: TGTGCCAGCAGTTACTCGAAGTCGGTAAACACTGAAGCTTTCTTT. This translates into CASSYSKSVNTEAFF. This sequence joins TRBV6-5 and TRBJ1-1; D gene uncertain. V gave up 0 bases and J gave up 2 bases, with 10 bases separating them. This CDR3 has 15 residues. Germline V lookup: CDR1 MNHEY, CDR2 SVGAGI.